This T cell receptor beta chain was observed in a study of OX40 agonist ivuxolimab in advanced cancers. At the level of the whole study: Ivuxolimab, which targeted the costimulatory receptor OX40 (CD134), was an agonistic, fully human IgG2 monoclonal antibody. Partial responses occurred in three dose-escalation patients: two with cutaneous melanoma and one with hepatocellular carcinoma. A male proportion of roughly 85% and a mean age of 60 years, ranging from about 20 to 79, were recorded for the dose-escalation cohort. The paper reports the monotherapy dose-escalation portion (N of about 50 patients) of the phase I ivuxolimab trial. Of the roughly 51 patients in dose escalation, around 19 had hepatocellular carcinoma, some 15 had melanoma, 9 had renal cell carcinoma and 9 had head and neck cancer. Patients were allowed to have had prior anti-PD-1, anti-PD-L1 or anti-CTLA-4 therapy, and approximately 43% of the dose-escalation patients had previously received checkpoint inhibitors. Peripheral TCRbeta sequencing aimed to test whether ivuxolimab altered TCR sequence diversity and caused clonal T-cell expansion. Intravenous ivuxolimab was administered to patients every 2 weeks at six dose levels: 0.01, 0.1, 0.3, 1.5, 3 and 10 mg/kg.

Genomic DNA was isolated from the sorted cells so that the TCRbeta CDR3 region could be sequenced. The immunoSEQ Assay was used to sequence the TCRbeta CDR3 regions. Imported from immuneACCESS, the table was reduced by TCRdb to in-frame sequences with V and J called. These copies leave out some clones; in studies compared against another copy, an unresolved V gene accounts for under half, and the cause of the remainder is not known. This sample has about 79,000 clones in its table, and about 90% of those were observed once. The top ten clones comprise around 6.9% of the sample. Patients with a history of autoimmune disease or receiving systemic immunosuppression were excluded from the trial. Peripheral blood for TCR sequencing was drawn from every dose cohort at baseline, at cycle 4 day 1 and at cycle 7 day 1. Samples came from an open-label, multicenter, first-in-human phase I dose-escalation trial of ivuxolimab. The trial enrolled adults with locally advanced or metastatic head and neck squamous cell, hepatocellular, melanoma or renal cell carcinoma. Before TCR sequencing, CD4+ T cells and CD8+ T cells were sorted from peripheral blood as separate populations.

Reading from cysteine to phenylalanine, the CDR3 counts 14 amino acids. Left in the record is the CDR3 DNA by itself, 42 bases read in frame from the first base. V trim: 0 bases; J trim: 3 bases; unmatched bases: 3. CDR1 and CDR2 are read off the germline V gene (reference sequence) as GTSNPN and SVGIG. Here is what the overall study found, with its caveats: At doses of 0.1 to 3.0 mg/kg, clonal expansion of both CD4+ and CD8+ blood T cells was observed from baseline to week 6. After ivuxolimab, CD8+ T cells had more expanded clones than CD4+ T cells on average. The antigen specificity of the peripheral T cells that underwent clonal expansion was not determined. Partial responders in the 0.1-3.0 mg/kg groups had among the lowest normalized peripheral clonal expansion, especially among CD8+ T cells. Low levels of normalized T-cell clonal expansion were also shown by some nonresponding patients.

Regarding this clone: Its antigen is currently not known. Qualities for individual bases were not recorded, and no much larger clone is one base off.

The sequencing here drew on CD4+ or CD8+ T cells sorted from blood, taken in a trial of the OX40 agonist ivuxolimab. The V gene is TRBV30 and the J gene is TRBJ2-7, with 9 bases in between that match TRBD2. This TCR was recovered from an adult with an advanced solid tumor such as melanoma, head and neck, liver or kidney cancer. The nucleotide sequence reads TGTGCCTGGAGTGTGGGACTAGCCCGCTACGAGCAGTACTTC. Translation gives CAWSVGLARYEQYF.